The subject of this entry is one T cell receptor beta chain. The CDR3 totals 14 residues. Trimming at V came to 7 bases and at J to 7 bases, leaving 9 bases not matched to a gene. CDR1 is MNHEY and CDR2 is SMNVEV in the germline V gene (reference sequence). Original methodology: Amplification of reference gene primers was used by the study to estimate nucleated cell counts. Repertoires were generated with immunoSEQ multiplex PCR, while TCRdb's copy carries only in-frame clones and drops some. V and J calls and clone size follow that table, whereas D and trimming were derived from the DNA. This table has about 100,000 clones, about 88% appearing once. This sample was taken from a study of blood T cell repertoires in COVID-19. Study-level background: Whether acute or convalescent, the COVID-19 samples came from the United States, Italy and Spain. The cDNA or gDNA used as material had been derived from T cells, B-cell-depleted T cells, or PBMCs.

The receptor comes from a man aged 80 or over with acute or convalescent COVID-19. The sequenced sample was peripheral blood. The J gene is TRBJ2-2, the V gene TRBV27; 7 bases agree with TRBD2. The CDR3 sequence is CASMPAGEDGELFF. CDR3 sequence (DNA): TGTGCCAGCATGCCCGCGGGAGAGGACGGGGAGCTGTTTTTT.